Below are 29 T cell receptor beta chains sequenced from a single sample in a study of shared T cell receptors in the human thymus. The protocol was immunoSEQ multiplex PCR, while the TCRdb copy is restricted to in-frame clones and leaves out a portion. The top ten hold around 0.012% of the sample, which has under 700,000 clones, around 82% seen once. These data were likewise used in another study, on human thymus T cells.

Input material: thymocytes. These TCRs come from a boy younger than two with a congenital heart defect.

This chain connects TRBV7-9 to TRBJ1-1; D unresolved. The CDR3 extends over 11 amino acids. Germline CDR1 is SEHNR and CDR2 is FQNEAQ (reference sequence). Trimming took off 5 bases at V and 11 bases at J, with 12 bases between the two ends. The CDR3 spells CASSLGQRAFF. CDR3 sequence (DNA): TGTGCCAGCAGCCTCGGGCAGCGGGCTTTCTTT.

J is TRBJ1-2 and V is TRBV4-1, with TRBD1 matching 8 bases. From germline, CDR1 is MGHRA and CDR2 YSYEKL. With V trimmed by 5 bases and J by 7 bases, 15 bases remained unmatched. The CDR3 contains 16 residues. The CDR3, as DNA: TGCGCCAGCAGCTCACGGGTGACAGGGGCCCTAGGTGGCTACACCTTC. It codes for CASSSRVTGALGGYTF.

The chain employs TRBV5-1 and TRBJ2-3; 9 bases fit TRBD2. The CDR3 sequence is 18 residues long. CDR1 and CDR2 (germline): SGHRS, YFSETQ. The V segment lost 4 bases and the J segment 3 bases; nucleotides outside the gene matches: 15. The CDR3 sequence: CASSPKPLAGTSTDTQYF. DNA for the CDR3: TGCGCCAGCAGCCCGAAGCCACTAGCGGGTACTTCAACAGATACGCAGTATTTT.

The chain employs TRBV28 and TRBJ1-2, with TRBD1 as a possible D gene (6 bases). V lost 4 bases to trimming and J lost 3 bases, with 24 bases between them. The CDR3 is 18 amino acids. CDR1 is MDHEN, CDR2 SYDVKM, per germline. The CDR3 loop reads CASSSPRDIQGPHYGYTF. The DNA of the CDR3 is TGTGCCAGCAGTTCCCCCCGGGACATCCAAGGCCCCCACTATGGCTACACCTTC.

V is TRBV7-2 and J is TRBJ2-1, with TRBD1 identical over 9 bases. The CDR3 spans 16 residues. Trimming at V came to 1 base and at J to 15 bases, leaving 16 bases not matched to a gene. Per germline, CDR1 SGHTA and CDR2 FQGNSA. The CDR3 here is CASSLGTGEARFKAFF. CDR3 nucleotide sequence: TGTGCCAGCAGCTTAGGGACAGGGGAGGCGAGATTCAAGGCGTTCTTC.

The rearrangement links TRBV5-1 to TRBJ2-7, with TRBD2 matching 7 bases. Germline CDR1 SGHRS, CDR2 YFSETQ. The CDR3 covers 14 residues. Trimming cost V 7 bases and J 0 bases; bases outside gene matches: 7. CDR3 bases: TGCGCCAGCCGCATAAGCGGGGACTCCTACGAGCAGTACTTC. Translating gives CASRISGDSYEQYF. The full variable domain, completed using reference TRBV5-1 and TRBJ2-7, is KAGVTQTPRYLIKTRGQQVTLSCSPISGHRSVSWYQQTPGQGLQFLFEYFSETQRNKGNFPGRFSGRQFSNSRSEMNVSTLELGDSALYLCASRISGDSYEQYFGPGTRLTVT.

V gene TRBV14 combines with J gene TRBJ2-1; 10 nucleotides align to TRBD2. The junction had 7 bases not matched to a gene; V was cut back by 0 bases and J by 8 bases. This CDR3 region has 16 residues. Germline CDR1 is SGHDN and CDR2 is FVKESK. CDR3 sequence (DNA): TGTGCCAGCAGCCAAGATCAAGCGGGAGGGGTCCATGAGCAGTTCTTC. Its translation is CASSQDQAGGVHEQFF.

A single count supports this clone. The genes are TRBV5-1 and TRBJ2-3; D is possibly TRBD2 (5 bases). The germline CDR1 and CDR2 sequences are SGHRS and YFSETQ. V lost 2 bases and J 6 bases, leaving 25 bases between the germline ends. This CDR3 region has 18 residues. In DNA, the CDR3 is TGCGCCAGCAGCTTACATCCGAGGACTCCGCATGGTAAGGATACGCAGTATTTT. As protein: CASSLHPRTPHGKDTQYF.

The rearrangement uses TRBV6-5 and TRBJ2-7; TRBD1 is a possible D gene (5 bases). The CDR3 spans 14 residues. Germline V gene data show CDR1 as MNHEY and CDR2 as SVGAGI. V lost 7 bases and J 0 bases, leaving 13 bases between the germline ends. Here the CDR3 reads CASTHGACSYEQYF. The CDR3 DNA reads as TGTGCCAGCACACATGGGGCCTGCTCCTACGAGCAGTACTTC.

The V gene is TRBV30, the J gene TRBJ2-3; D is possibly TRBD2 (7 bases). Germline V CDR1 and CDR2: GTSNPN, SVGIG (reference sequence). Trimming pared 4 bases from V and 0 bases from J, leaving 17 bases between. The CDR3 totals 16 residues. The CDR3 loop reads CAWKGGRAQSTDTQYF. CDR3 in DNA: TGTGCCTGGAAGGGGGGGAGGGCCCAAAGCACAGATACGCAGTATTTT.

The chain has TRBV5-1 and TRBJ2-7, with no clear D. Germline-derived CDR1 and CDR2 are SGHRS and YFSETQ. This CDR3 comprises 15 residues. The V end lost 5 bases, the J end lost 2 bases, and 17 bases lay between the germline ends. The CDR3 region has the DNA TGCGCCAGCAGACCTGGTGGCCCCCGGGCCTACGAGCAGTACTTC. Its protein product is CASRPGGPRAYEQYF.

This clone was observed a few times. This chain uses TRBV30 with TRBJ2-1; 11 bases fit TRBD2. The J segment lost 7 bases and the V segment lost 0 bases, leaving 5 bases of the junction unmatched. The germline V gene encodes CDR1 GTSNPN and CDR2 SVGIG (reference sequence). The CDR3 covers 15 residues. The CDR3 protein is CAWSVPSGRPNEQFF. The CDR3 coding sequence is TGTGCCTGGAGTGTACCTAGCGGGAGGCCAAATGAGCAGTTCTTC.

The J gene is TRBJ2-3, the V gene TRBV15; no definite D call. Trimming shortened V by 1 base and J by 2 bases, and 10 bases separated the two germline ends. This CDR3 is 15 amino acids long. Germline V gene lookup returns CDR1 LNHNV and CDR2 YYDKDF (reference sequence). For the CDR3, the DNA is TGTGCCACCAGCAGAGGTCTAGAATACACAGATACGCAGTATTTT. Its translation: CATSRGLEYTDTQYF.

The chain is built from TRBV11-2 and TRBJ2-1; 11 bases are a match to TRBD2. The CDR3 sequence is 13 residues long. The V gene end was trimmed by 7 bases and the J gene end by 7 bases; junction bases not matched to a gene: 3. CDR1 SGHAT and CDR2 FQNNGV come from the germline V gene. The chain's CDR3 is CASNRLAGNEQFF. The CDR3 nucleotides are TGTGCCAGCAACCGACTAGCGGGAAATGAGCAGTTCTTC.

The CDR3 loop is CASSPVRTVGYTF. Written as DNA, the CDR3 is TGTGCCAGCTCACCAGTTCGAACAGTCGGCTACACCTTC. This chain links TRBV18 with TRBJ1-2, with D unresolved. CDR1 and CDR2 from the germline V gene are KGHSH and LQKENI. The V end was cut by 2 bases, the J end by 8 bases, with 12 bases between. The CDR3 extends over 13 amino acids.

This clone appeared once. The chain combines TRBV4-3 with TRBJ2-7; 7 bases are shared with TRBD2. Germline loops: CDR1 LGHNA, CDR2 YSLEER. V shed 3 bases and J 4 bases; nucleotides not matched to a gene: 12. This CDR3 contains 16 residues. DNA of the CDR3: TGCGCCAGCAGCCAGAGGTTTCGCGGGAGCGGGTACGAGCAGTACTTC. Protein product: CASSQRFRGSGYEQYF.

The V gene is TRBV4-2, the J gene TRBJ2-7; 8 bases match TRBD2. The CDR3 extends over 15 amino acids. V trimming: 1 base; J trimming: 3 bases; junction bases outside the gene matches: 5. CDR1 is LGHNA and CDR2 is YNFKEQ in the germline V gene. CDR3 coding DNA: TGTGCCAGCAGCCAAGTCCGCGGGACTAGCTACGAGCAGTACTTC. This codes for CASSQVRGTSYEQYF.

Written as DNA, the CDR3 is TGTGCCAGCAGTTCCCCGAGACTAGCGGATTCGAACACCGGGGAGCTGTTTTTT. It specifies CASSSPRLADSNTGELFF. The chain links TRBV28 to TRBJ2-2; TRBD2 aligns across 9 bases. Germline V gene sequence: CDR1 MDHEN, CDR2 SYDVKM. V shed 4 bases and J 0 bases; nucleotides not matched to a gene: 9. CDR3 length: 18 residues.

The chain recombines TRBV6-5 with TRBJ2-3, with D possibly matching TRBD2 (5 bases). V was clipped by 8 bases and J by 2 bases, with 14 bases between them. The CDR3 is 14 amino acids. In germline, CDR1 is MNHEY, CDR2 SVGAGI. CDR3 amino acids: CASGRAPYTDTQYF. In DNA, the CDR3 is TGTGCCAGCGGGCGGGCCCCTTACACAGATACGCAGTATTTT.

The chain combines TRBV30 with TRBJ1-2; tentatively, D is TRBD1 (5 bases). Germline V gives CDR1 GTSNPN, CDR2 SVGIG (reference sequence). The CDR3 totals 17 residues. Trimming stripped 0 bases from V and 4 bases from J, with 21 bases between. In DNA form, the CDR3 reads TGTGCCTGGAGTGTACACCGGGTGGGGGGACGTCCCTATGGCTACACCTTC. Amino acid sequence: CAWSVHRVGGRPYGYTF.

The V gene is TRBV25-1, the J gene TRBJ2-5, with 7 positions matching TRBD2. The CDR3 length is 17 residues. V lost 2 bases, J lost 5 bases, and 14 bases stayed unmatched. Germline values: CDR1 MGHDK, CDR2 SYGVNS. CDR3 DNA: TGTGCCAGCAGTGAAACCATTAGCGGGCCCGGGCACGAGACCCAGTACTTC. It specifies CASSETISGPGHETQYF.

The rearrangement joins TRBV27 to TRBJ2-6; 7 bases match TRBD1. The CDR3 contains 18 residues. With 6 bases clipped from V and 0 bases from J, the junction kept 11 bases outside the gene matches. Germline V gene lookup returns CDR1 MNHEY and CDR2 SMNVEV (reference sequence). The CDR3 is CASSRRTGPYSGANVLTF. CDR3 nucleotide sequence: TGTGCCAGCAGCCGCCGGACAGGACCCTACTCTGGGGCCAACGTCCTGACTTTC.

The chain links TRBV10-3 to TRBJ2-7; TRBD2 might be the D (7 bases). Germline-derived CDR1 and CDR2 are ENHRY and SYGVKD. Trimming took off 0 bases at V and 0 bases at J, with 15 bases between the two ends. The CDR3 runs 17 residues. DNA of the CDR3: TGTGCCATCAGTGAGTCGGGGGGGCAGGGGAGCTCCTACGAGCAGTACTTC. It is translated as CAISESGGQGSSYEQYF.

V is TRBV4-3 and J is TRBJ2-1; D gene ambiguous. Germline assignment: CDR1 LGHNA and CDR2 YSLEER. The CDR3 runs 15 residues. The germline V and J ends were trimmed by 5 bases and 4 bases, with 15 bases remaining between them. CDR3 residues: CASSEVQDWYNEQFF. The DNA for the CDR3 is TGCGCCAGCAGCGAAGTCCAGGATTGGTACAATGAGCAGTTCTTC.

V and J are TRBV4-3 and TRBJ2-6; TRBD1 aligns across 11 bases. The CDR3 runs 18 residues. V was clipped by 3 bases and J by 4 bases; unmatched bases: 8. The germline CDR1 and CDR2 sequences are LGHNA and YSLEER. The CDR3 DNA is TGCGCCAGCAGCCAGTCCGGGACAGGGGGGAAAGGGGCCAACGTCCTGACTTTC. It specifies CASSQSGTGGKGANVLTF.

The genes are TRBV6-4 and TRBJ2-7, with 11 nucleotides matching TRBD2. The V gene's germline CDR1 is MRHNA and CDR2 SNTAGT. With V trimmed by 2 bases and J by 6 bases, 12 bases remained unmatched. The CDR3 covers 17 residues. CDR3 residues: CASSDASGRLGSPEQYF. The CDR3 DNA reads as TGTGCCAGCAGTGACGCTAGCGGGAGGTTGGGCAGCCCCGAGCAGTACTTC.

J is TRBJ2-3 and V is TRBV7-3; 7 positions agree with TRBD2. Germline loops: CDR1 SGHTA, CDR2 FQGTGA. J was trimmed by 6 bases and V by 4 bases; bases with no gene match: 10. The CDR3 extends over 15 amino acids. The CDR3 DNA reads as TGTGCCAGCAGCTCCACCGGGGGACTAAAGGATACGCAGTATTTT. Amino acid sequence: CASSSTGGLKDTQYF.

As DNA, the CDR3 is TGTGCCAGCAGGCCGTTGGGAGGGACAGGGAACACTGAAGCTTTCTTT. Its protein product is CASRPLGGTGNTEAFF. The gene calls are TRBV28 and TRBJ1-1; 8 bases fit TRBD1. The J segment lost 1 base and the V segment lost 6 bases, leaving 10 bases of the junction unmatched. The CDR3 sequence is 16 residues long. Germline values: CDR1 MDHEN, CDR2 SYDVKM.

This clone was observed a single time. This rearrangement joins TRBV27 to TRBJ2-1; possible D gene TRBD1, 6 bases. CDR1 and CDR2 from the germline V gene are MNHEY and SMNVEV (reference sequence). Trimming cost V 6 bases and J 4 bases, with 16 bases left between them. There are 15 residues in the CDR3. As DNA, the CDR3 is TGTGCCAGCAGCATGGACAGAGCAGCTTACAATGAGCAGTTCTTC. Protein product: CASSMDRAAYNEQFF.